A single sample gave rise to the 24 T cell receptor beta chains below, sequenced in a study of blood T cell repertoires in COVID-19. Using immunoSEQ multiplex PCR, the repertoire was profiled, and TCRdb retains in-frame clones only, with some absent. This sample yields 280,000 or so clones, of which 88% are seen a single time; approximately 8.5% belongs to the top ten. The sample comprised peripheral blood. These receptors all stem from a man aged 18 to 30 with active or convalescent COVID-19.

The chain joins TRBV7-8 to TRBJ2-3, with TRBD2 identical over 7 bases. Germline-derived CDR1 and CDR2 are SGHVS and FQNEAQ. The CDR3 covers 16 residues. The ends lost 3 bases at V and 3 bases at J; junction bases unmatched: 9. The CDR3 DNA reads as TGTGCCAGCAGCTTGGAAATCGGGGGAGGGACAGATACGCAGTATTTT. It codes for CASSLEIGGGTDTQYF. Filled out from reference TRBV7-8 and TRBJ2-3, the complete variable domain reads GAGVSQSPRYKVAKRGQDVALRCDPISGHVSLFWYQQALGQGPEFLTYFQNEAQLDKSGLPSDRFFAERPEGSVSTLKIQRTQQEDSAVYLCASSLEIGGGTDTQYFGPGTRLTVL.

The V call is TRBV24-1, the J call TRBJ1-5; D is possibly TRBD1 (5 bases). The CDR3 consists of 15 residues. The germline CDR1 and CDR2 sequences are KGHDR and SFDVKD. Deletions cut 10 bases from V and 0 bases from J, with 15 bases between. The CDR3 bases are TGTGCCACAAACTGCAGGGCTTATAGCAATCAGCCCCAGCATTTT. Its translation is CATNCRAYSNQPQHF.

The J gene is TRBJ1-1, the V gene TRBV4-3; D is ambiguous. The germline V and J ends were trimmed by 0 bases and 8 bases, with 10 bases remaining between them. From germline, CDR1 is LGHNA and CDR2 YSLEER. CDR3 length equals 13 residues. Written as DNA, the CDR3 is TGCGCCAGCAGCCAAGAGGTGGGCTTCGAAGCTTTCTTT. Its translation: CASSQEVGFEAFF.

CDR3 in amino acids: CASSLAPGRIQGSYGYTF. CDR3 nucleotides: TGTGCCAGCAGCTTGGCCCCAGGTCGTATCCAGGGGTCCTATGGCTACACCTTC. This chain links TRBV5-4 with TRBJ1-2; possible D gene TRBD1, 6 bases. Germline V gene lookup returns CDR1 SGHNT and CDR2 YYREEE (reference sequence). The CDR3 length is 18 residues. V shed 0 bases and J shed 4 bases, with 22 bases lying between them.

CDR3 sequence reads: CASSFLTGRTNEKLFF. The CDR3 DNA sequence: TGTGCCAGCAGTTTCTTAACAGGGAGAACTAATGAAAAACTGTTTTTT. This rearrangement joins TRBV28 to TRBJ1-4, with D possibly matching TRBD1 (6 bases). Between the trimmed V and J ends, which lost 3 bases and 1 base, there was a span of 12 bases. The CDR3 is 16 amino acids. Germline-derived CDR1 and CDR2 are MDHEN and SYDVKM.

This clone appeared once. The CDR3 sequence: CASSTHRDKAGNTIYF. The CDR3 region has the DNA TGTGCCAGCAGTACGCACAGGGATAAGGCTGGAAACACCATATATTTT. The V call is TRBV2, the J call TRBJ1-3, with D perhaps TRBD1 (6 bases). CDR1 SNHLY and CDR2 FYNNEI come from the germline V gene. CDR3 length: 16 amino acids. Between the trimmed V and J ends, which lost 5 bases and 2 bases, there was a span of 16 bases. Complete variable domain (other parts from reference TRBV2 and TRBJ1-3): EPEVTQTPSHQVTQMGQEVILRCVPISNHLYFYWYRQILGQKVEFLVSFYNNEISEKSEIFDDQFSVERPDGSNFTLKIRSTKLEDSAMYFCASSTHRDKAGNTIYFGEGSWLTVV.

This clone has just one count. This rearrangement joins TRBV3-1 (or the pseudogene TRBV3-2) to TRBJ1-2; no clear D gene. Germline-derived CDR1 and CDR2 are LGHDT and YNNKEL (reference sequence). CDR3 size: 13 residues. The ends were cut back, 6 bases at V and 5 bases at J, with 13 bases in the middle. In DNA, the CDR3 is TGTGCCAGCAGTCCCGGGTCCTCGTATGGCTACACCTTC. Translated: CASSPGSSYGYTF.

The V gene is TRBV9, the J gene TRBJ2-5; the match to TRBD2 covers 8 bases. Germline V gene data show CDR1 as SGDLS and CDR2 as YYNGEE. Germline trimming cut 4 bases from V and 1 base from J; bases unmatched to any gene: 12. The CDR3 is 17 residues long. Here the CDR3 reads CASSQTPVTSGQETQYF. CDR3 DNA: TGTGCCAGCAGCCAAACCCCCGTTACTAGCGGCCAAGAGACCCAGTACTTC.

The rearrangement joins TRBV29-1 to TRBJ2-3; 7 bases line up with TRBD2. CDR1 SQVTM and CDR2 ANQGSEA come from the germline V gene. V gave up 6 bases and J gave up 5 bases; unmatched junction bases: 8. The length of the CDR3 is 13 residues. CDR3: CSVGTNNGDTQYF. In DNA form, the CDR3 reads TGCAGCGTCGGGACTAACAACGGAGATACGCAGTATTTT.

The rearrangement joins TRBV9 to TRBJ2-7, with 7 bases that match TRBD2. The V and J ends lost 4 bases and 7 bases, in that order; junction bases with no gene match: 8. The CDR3 spans 13 residues. Per the germline V gene, CDR1 is SGDLS and CDR2 is YYNGEE. CDR3 in DNA: TGTGCCAGCAGCTCCTCGGGGGGAGGGGAGCAGTACTTC. The encoded protein is CASSSSGGGEQYF.

This clone was counted a few times. The chain recombines TRBV5-6 with TRBJ1-4; 9 positions agree with TRBD1. With 3 bases clipped from V and 5 bases from J, the junction kept 8 bases outside the gene matches. This CDR3 has 16 residues. Germline V gene data show CDR1 as SGHDT and CDR2 as YYEEEE. The CDR3: CASSSLQGAGNEKLFF. CDR3 nucleotide sequence: TGTGCCAGCAGCTCGTTACAGGGGGCCGGGAATGAAAAACTGTTTTTT.

The chain has TRBV9 and TRBJ1-2; D possibly corresponds to TRBD1 (5 bases). This CDR3 comprises 16 residues. V was clipped by 1 base and J by 4 bases, with 17 bases between them. In germline, CDR1 is SGDLS, CDR2 YYNGEE. The CDR3 nucleotides read TGTGCCAGCAGCGTAACTTCTTCGGGGGAAACCTATGGCTACACCTTC. Amino acids: CASSVTSSGETYGYTF.

The chain is built from TRBV6-5 and TRBJ2-7, with 7 bases identical to TRBD2. The CDR3 has 13 amino acids. V trimming: 6 bases; J trimming: 5 bases; junction bases outside the gene matches: 7. CDR1 and CDR2 from the germline V gene are MNHEY and SVGAGI. CDR3 in DNA: TGTGCCAGCAGATCCTCCGGGAGGAACGAGCAGTACTTC. Encoded protein: CASRSSGRNEQYF.

The chain's CDR3 is CASSEAADSTDTQYF. The CDR3 DNA is TGTGCCAGCAGTGAAGCGGCGGATAGCACAGATACGCAGTATTTT. This chain connects TRBV6-1 to TRBJ2-3; no reliable D call. With 0 bases removed from V and 0 bases from J, the gap between germline ends came to 7 bases. CDR1 and CDR2 from the germline V gene are MNHNS and SASEGT. The CDR3 totals 15 residues.

The chain couples TRBV27 to TRBJ2-3, with D possibly matching TRBD1 (5 bases). The CDR3 totals 15 residues. V shed 2 bases and J shed 3 bases, with 12 bases lying between them. Germline loops: CDR1 MNHEY, CDR2 SMNVEV (reference sequence). CDR3 sequence: CASSLVGVGTDTQYF. CDR3 DNA sequence: TGTGCCAGCAGTTTAGTAGGGGTAGGAACAGATACGCAGTATTTT.

The chain joins TRBV5-1 to TRBJ2-3; D uncertain. Trimming pared 5 bases from V and 3 bases from J, leaving 7 bases between. Germline assignment: CDR1 SGHRS and CDR2 YFSETQ. There are 12 residues in the CDR3. CDR3 nucleotide sequence: TGCGCCAGCAGGGTCACTACAGATACGCAGTATTTT. Translation: CASRVTTDTQYF.

The J gene is TRBJ2-7, the V gene TRBV12-5, with TRBD1 matching over 8 bases. This CDR3 is built from 16 residues. V trimming: 0 bases; J trimming: 2 bases; junction bases outside the gene matches: 6. Germline V gene data show CDR1 as LGHNT and CDR2 as FRNRAP. The CDR3 reads CASGLVLGTGAYEQYF. DNA for the CDR3: TGTGCTAGTGGTTTGGTGCTCGGGACAGGCGCCTACGAGCAGTACTTC.

The gene calls are TRBV7-9 and TRBJ2-5; D might be TRBD1 (6 bases). Germline CDR1 reads SEHNR; CDR2 reads FQNEAQ (reference sequence). Trimming shortened V by 4 bases and J by 4 bases, and 10 bases separated the two germline ends. The CDR3 is 13 residues long. Written as DNA, the CDR3 is TGTGCCAGCAGCTCCAGGGGAGTAGAGACCCAGTACTTC. It yields the protein CASSSRGVETQYF.

This chain links TRBV13 with TRBJ1-2, with TRBD1 identical over 9 bases. Germline V CDR1 and CDR2: PRHDT, FYEKMQ (reference sequence). The trim removed 6 bases at V and 2 bases at J, leaving 10 bases unmatched. The CDR3 spans 16 residues. The CDR3 loop is CASRGAPGTGNYGYTF. CDR3 in DNA: TGTGCCAGCAGGGGGGCCCCCGGGACAGGGAACTATGGCTACACCTTC.

This rearrangement joins TRBV2 to TRBJ1-5; D is possibly TRBD1 (6 bases). This CDR3 comprises 14 residues. Trimming left V 4 bases short and J 7 bases short, with 14 bases between. Germline V gives CDR1 SNHLY, CDR2 FYNNEI. CDR3 sequence (DNA): TGTGCCAGCAGTGGCGGGGGCGCCTGGCAGCCCCAGCATTTT. Amino acids: CASSGGGAWQPQHF.

The chain joins TRBV4-3 to TRBJ2-2; D is unclear. Per the germline V gene, CDR1 is LGHNA and CDR2 is YSLEER. Trimming shortened V by 2 bases and J by 2 bases, and 18 bases separated the two germline ends. The CDR3 sequence is 18 residues long. This CDR3 reads CASSQLREAYVNTGELFF. CDR3 nucleotide sequence: TGCGCCAGCAGCCAACTAAGAGAGGCCTACGTAAACACCGGGGAGCTGTTTTTT.

The chain recombines TRBV5-1 with TRBJ2-7; TRBD1 matches at 7 bases. From germline, CDR1 is SGHRS and CDR2 YFSETQ. This CDR3 is built from 15 residues. The trim removed 4 bases at V and 2 bases at J, leaving 9 bases unmatched. For the CDR3, the DNA is TGCGCCAGCAGCCAGGAATCGGGACAGACCTACGAGCAGTACTTC. It translates to CASSQESGQTYEQYF.

This chain links TRBV4-1 with TRBJ2-7, with D possibly matching TRBD1 (6 bases). The germline CDR1 and CDR2 sequences are MGHRA and YSYEKL. The CDR3 spans 14 residues. V gave up 4 bases and J gave up 7 bases, with 17 bases separating them. As DNA, the CDR3 is TGCGCCAGCAGCCTCACTACAGGGCCTCGGGAGCAGTACTTC. Protein product: CASSLTTGPREQYF.

The chain is built from TRBV18 and TRBJ1-5, with TRBD1 as a possible D gene (5 bases). The CDR3 contains 15 residues. In germline, CDR1 is KGHSH, CDR2 LQKENI. V lost 3 bases and J 4 bases, leaving 13 bases between the germline ends. The CDR3 sequence: CASSPPDNLNQPQHF. CDR3 DNA sequence: TGTGCCAGCTCACCCCCGGACAACCTAAATCAGCCCCAGCATTTT. Filled out from reference TRBV18 and TRBJ1-5, the complete variable domain reads NAGVMQNPRHLVRRRGQEARLRCSPMKGHSHVYWYRQLPEEGLKFMVYLQKENIIDESGMPKERFSAEFPKEGPSILRIQQVVRGDSAAYFCASSPPDNLNQPQHFGDGTRLSIL.